This T cell receptor (delta chain) was documented in a study of Vδ1+ human thymocytes. This clone was counted only a few times. What it recognizes is unknown. Study-level findings and limits: Thymic TRG and TRD repertoires appeared highly polyclonal, with Gaussian CDR3 length distributions. Unlike peripheral blood Vdelta1+ controls, thymic delta-chain sequences included approximately 21% Vdelta2 and few Vdelta3. Unexpected Vdelta2 sequences could cause misinterpretation of bulk repertoire data.

The template was reverse-transcribed extracted RNA. The CDR3 regions were amplified by multiplex PCR from V-gene primers to a constant-region primer. TCRdb re-processed the multiplex PCR reads via CATT. In the table there are more than 50,000 delta-chain clones, around 15% of which are singletons. Germline V gene data show CDR1 as GEAIGNYY and CDR2 as EKD. This CDR3 is 17 amino acids long. The ends were cut back, 5 bases at V and 0 bases at J, with 13 bases in the middle. Sequencing used Vdelta1+ gamma-delta thymocytes from the thymus. Specified subset: FACS-sorted CD3+ TCRalphabeta- TCRVdelta1+ TCRVdelta2- thymocytes. The TCR originated in a girl under three years old who had congenital heart surgery. The V call is TRDV2, the J call TRDJ3; possible D gene TRDD3, 5 bases. CDR3 DNA sequence: TGTGCCTGTGCTGTGTACTGGCCCTCCTGGGACACCCGACAGATGTTTTTC. Translation gives CACAVYWPSWDTRQMFF.